The clone carrying this TCR beta chain was picked up a small number of times. Antigen unknown. The CDR3 sequence is 15 residues long. The germline V and J ends were trimmed by 5 bases and 1 base, with 14 bases remaining between them. Germline V gene data show CDR1 as MDHEN and CDR2 as SYDVKM. Each cell subset's genomic DNA was divided evenly among several immunoSEQ plates. Per sorted-subset replicate PCR, input was roughly 220 ng DNA, representing roughly 29,000 T cell genomes. Method: immunoSEQ multiplex PCR; TCRdb's copy keeps in-frame clones and lacks some. The table has 850,000 to 1,200,000 clones, approximately 76% seen once. This entry comes from a study of shared clonotypes between healthy human individuals. Study-level points and caveats: Measured sharing among donors was expected to vary with sequencing depth. Non-shared clonotypes showed lower generation probabilities than clonotypes common to all four donors.

The TCR comes from a man younger than 30 in good health. Sequenced: memory CD4+ T cells sorted from blood. Subset described: CD45RA-negative fraction. V gene TRBV28 combines with J gene TRBJ1-2, with D possibly TRBD1 on 5 matching bases. CDR3 loop: CASSPTVGINYGYTF. The CDR3 DNA sequence: TGTGCCAGCAGTCCGACAGTTGGGATTAACTATGGCTACACCTTC.